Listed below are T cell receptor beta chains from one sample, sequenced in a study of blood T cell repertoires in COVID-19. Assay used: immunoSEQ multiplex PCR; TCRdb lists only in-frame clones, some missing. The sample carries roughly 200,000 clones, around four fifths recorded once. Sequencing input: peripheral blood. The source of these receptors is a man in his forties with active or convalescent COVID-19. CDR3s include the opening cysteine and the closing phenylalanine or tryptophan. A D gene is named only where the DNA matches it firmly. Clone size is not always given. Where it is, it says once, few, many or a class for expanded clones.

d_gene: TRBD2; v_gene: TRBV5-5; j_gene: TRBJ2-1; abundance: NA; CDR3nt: TGTGCCAGCAGCTCTGGACTAGCGCATAGCCCACACAATGAGCAGTTCTTC; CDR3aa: CASSSGLAHSPHNEQFF
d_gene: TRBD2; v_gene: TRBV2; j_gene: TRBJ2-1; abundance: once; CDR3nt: TGTGCCACTTGGGCTAGCGGTTACAATGAGCAGTTCTTC; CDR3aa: CATWASGYNEQFF
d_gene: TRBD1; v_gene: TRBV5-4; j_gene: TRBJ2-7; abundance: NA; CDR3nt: TGTGCCAGCAGCACCACAGGGGCCCCCTACGAGCAGTACTTC; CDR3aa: CASSTTGAPYEQYF
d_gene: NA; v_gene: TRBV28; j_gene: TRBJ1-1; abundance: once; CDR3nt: TGTGCCAGCAGCTCCTACACTGAAGCTTTCTTT; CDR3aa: CASSSYTEAFF
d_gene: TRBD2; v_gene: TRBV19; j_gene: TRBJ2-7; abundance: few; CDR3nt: TGTGCCAGCCGTAGTTGGGGAGGGACCTACGAGCAGTACTTC; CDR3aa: CASRSWGGTYEQYF
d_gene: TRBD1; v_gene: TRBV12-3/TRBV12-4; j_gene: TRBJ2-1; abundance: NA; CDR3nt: TGTGCCAGCAGTCTGACAGGGGTCAATGAGCAGTTCTTC; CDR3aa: CASSLTGVNEQFF
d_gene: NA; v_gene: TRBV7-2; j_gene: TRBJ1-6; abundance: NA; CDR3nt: TGTGCCAGCAGTCTGACCGCGACAGCCAATTCACCCCTCCACTTT; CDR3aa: CASSLTATANSPLHF
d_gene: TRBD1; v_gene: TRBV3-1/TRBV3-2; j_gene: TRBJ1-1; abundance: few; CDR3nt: TGTGCCAGCAGCCCGACAGGGACAAGGTCTGAAGCTTTCTTT; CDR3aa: CASSPTGTRSEAFF
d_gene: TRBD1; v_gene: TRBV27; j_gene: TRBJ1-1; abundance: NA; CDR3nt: TGTGCCAGCAGTCCACAGGGGGTAGGGGCTGAAGCTTTCTTT; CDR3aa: CASSPQGVGAEAFF
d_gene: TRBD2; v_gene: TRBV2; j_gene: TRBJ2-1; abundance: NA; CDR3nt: TGTGCCAACGCAGAACCGGGGGGGCTCTACAATGAGCAGTTCTTC; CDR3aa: CANAEPGGLYNEQFF
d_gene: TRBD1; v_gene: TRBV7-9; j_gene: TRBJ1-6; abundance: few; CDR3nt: TGTGCCAGCAGCTCCTCGACAGGGGGTAATAATTCACCCCTCCACTTT; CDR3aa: CASSSSTGGNNSPLHF
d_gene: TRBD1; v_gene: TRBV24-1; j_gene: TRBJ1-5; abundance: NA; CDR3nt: TGTGCCACGCGGGGACAGGGGGCAAATCAGCCCCAGCATTTT; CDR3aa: CATRGQGANQPQHF
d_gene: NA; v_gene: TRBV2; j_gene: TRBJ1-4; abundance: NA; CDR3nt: TGTGCCAGCAGTAAAAACCGGAATGAAAAACTGTTTTTT; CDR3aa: CASSKNRNEKLFF
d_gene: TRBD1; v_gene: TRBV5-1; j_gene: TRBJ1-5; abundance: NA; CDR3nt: TGCGCCAGCAGCGGCGGGACAGGGGAGGATCAGCCCCAGCATTTT; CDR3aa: CASSGGTGEDQPQHF
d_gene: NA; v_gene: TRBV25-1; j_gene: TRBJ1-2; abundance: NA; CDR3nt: TGTGCCAGCAGTGAGGGGCCCAGACCCTATGGCTACACCTTC; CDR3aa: CASSEGPRPYGYTF
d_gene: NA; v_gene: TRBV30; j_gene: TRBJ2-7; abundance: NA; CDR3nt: TGTGCCTGGAGTGTACTACCAACAGGCCACGAGCAGTACTTC; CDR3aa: CAWSVLPTGHEQYF
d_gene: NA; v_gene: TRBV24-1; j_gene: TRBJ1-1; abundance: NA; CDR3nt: TGTGCCACCAGTGACGGGGAACCTCGGACTGAAGCTTTCTTT; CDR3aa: CATSDGEPRTEAFF
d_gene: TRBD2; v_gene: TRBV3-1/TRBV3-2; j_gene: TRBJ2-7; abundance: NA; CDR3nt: TGTGCCAGCAGCCCTACTAGCGGGGCCTCCTACGAGCAGTACTTC; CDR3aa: CASSPTSGASYEQYF
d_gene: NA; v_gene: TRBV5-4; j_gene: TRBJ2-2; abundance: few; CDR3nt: TGTGCCAGCAGCCCGGCGGACACCGGGGAGCTGTTTTTT; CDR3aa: CASSPADTGELFF
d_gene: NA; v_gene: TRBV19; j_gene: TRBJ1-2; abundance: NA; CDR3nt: TGTGCCACCACCACTCAGCGTACTAACTATGGCTACACCTTC; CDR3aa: CATTTQRTNYGYTF
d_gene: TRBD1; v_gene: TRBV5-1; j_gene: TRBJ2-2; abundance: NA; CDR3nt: TGCGCCAGCGGGCGACAGGGGAACACCGGGGAGCTGTTTTTT; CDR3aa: CASGRQGNTGELFF
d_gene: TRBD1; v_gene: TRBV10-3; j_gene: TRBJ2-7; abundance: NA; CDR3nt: TGTGCCATCAGCACTCAGGGACAGTCCGACGAGCAGTACTTC; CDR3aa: CAISTQGQSDEQYF
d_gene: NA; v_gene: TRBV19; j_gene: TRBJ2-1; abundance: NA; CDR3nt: TGTGCCAGTAGTATATTGGGCGGGAACAGTCCATACAATGAGCAGTTCTTC; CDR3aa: CASSILGGNSPYNEQFF
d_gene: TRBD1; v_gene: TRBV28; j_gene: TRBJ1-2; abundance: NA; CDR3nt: TGTGCCAGCAGAGGTCCCGGGACAGTGAGCTATGGCTACACCTTC; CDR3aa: CASRGPGTVSYGYTF
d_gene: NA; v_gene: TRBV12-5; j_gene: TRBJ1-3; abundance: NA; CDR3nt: TGTGCTAGTGAAAGGGACGGGAGCTCTGGAAACACCATATATTTT; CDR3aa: CASERDGSSGNTIYF
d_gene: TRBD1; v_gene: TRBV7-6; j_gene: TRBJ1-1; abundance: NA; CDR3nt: TGTGCCAGCAGCCAAGGACAGGGGATTGCTGAAGCTTTCTTT; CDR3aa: CASSQGQGIAEAFF
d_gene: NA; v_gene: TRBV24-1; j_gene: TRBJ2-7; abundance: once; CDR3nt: TGTGCCACCAGTGAATCAGAGGGCGAGCAGTACTTC; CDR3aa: CATSESEGEQYF
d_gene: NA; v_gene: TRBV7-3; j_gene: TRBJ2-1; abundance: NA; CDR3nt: TGTGCCAGCAGCTTTTCCGTGTTGAATGAGCAGTTCTTC; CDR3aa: CASSFSVLNEQFF
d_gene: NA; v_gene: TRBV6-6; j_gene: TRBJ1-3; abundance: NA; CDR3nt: TGTGCCAGCAGTTTTAACAGGGTGTCGCCTGGAAACACCATATATTTT; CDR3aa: CASSFNRVSPGNTIYF
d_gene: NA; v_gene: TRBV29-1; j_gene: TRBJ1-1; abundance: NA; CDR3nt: TGCAGCGCCCTCGGGGGGGTGTGGACTGAAGCTTTCTTT; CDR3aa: CSALGGVWTEAFF
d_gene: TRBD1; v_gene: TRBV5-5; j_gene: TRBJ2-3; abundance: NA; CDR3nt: TGTGCCAGCAGCCCGGGACAGGGGCCAGATACGCAGTATTTT; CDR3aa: CASSPGQGPDTQYF
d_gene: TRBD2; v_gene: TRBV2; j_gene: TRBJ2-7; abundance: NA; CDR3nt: TGTGCCAGCCGGGAGGCCTACGAGCAGTACTTC; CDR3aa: CASREAYEQYF
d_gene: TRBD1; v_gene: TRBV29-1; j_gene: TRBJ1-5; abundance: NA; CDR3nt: TGCAGCGTCACCGAACAGGGGGATGGCAATCAGCCCCAGCATTTT; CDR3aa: CSVTEQGDGNQPQHF
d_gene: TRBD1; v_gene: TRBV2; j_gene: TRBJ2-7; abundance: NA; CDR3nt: TGTGCCAGCAGTACGACAGGGAACGAGCAGTACTTC; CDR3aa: CASSTTGNEQYF
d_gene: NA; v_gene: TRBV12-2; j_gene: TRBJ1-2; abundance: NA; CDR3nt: TGTGCAAGTCGCTTCGGAGGAAGACAAAACTATGGCTACACCTTC; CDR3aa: CASRFGGRQNYGYTF
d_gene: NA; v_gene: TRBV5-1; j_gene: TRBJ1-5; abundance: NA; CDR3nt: TGCGCCAGCAGCTCCGAACCGTTAGGACAGCGCCTCAATCAGCCCCAGCATTTT; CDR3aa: CASSSEPLGQRLNQPQHF
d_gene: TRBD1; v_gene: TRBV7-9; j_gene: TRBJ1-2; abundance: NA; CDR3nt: TGTGCCAGCAGCCCTGGAACAGGGGGTTATGGCTACACCTTC; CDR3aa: CASSPGTGGYGYTF
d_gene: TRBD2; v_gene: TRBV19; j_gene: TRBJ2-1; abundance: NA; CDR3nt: TGTGCCAGTAGGGGACTAGCTCCCGGTGAGCAGTTCTTC; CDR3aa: CASRGLAPGEQFF
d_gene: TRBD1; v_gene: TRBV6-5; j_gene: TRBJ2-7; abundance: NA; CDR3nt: TGTGCCAGCAGCGCCGGACAGGGCCAGGCCTACGAGCAGTACTTC; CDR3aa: CASSAGQGQAYEQYF
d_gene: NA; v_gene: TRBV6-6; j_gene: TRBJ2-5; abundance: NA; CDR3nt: TGTGCCAGCAGTTACTGGTCCAGGGAAGAAGAGACCCAGTACTTC; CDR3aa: CASSYWSREEETQYF
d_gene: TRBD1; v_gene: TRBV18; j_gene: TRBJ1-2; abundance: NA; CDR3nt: TGTGCCAGCTCACTCAGGCTGGGACAGAACAAAGATAACTATGGCTACACCTTC; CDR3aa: CASSLRLGQNKDNYGYTF
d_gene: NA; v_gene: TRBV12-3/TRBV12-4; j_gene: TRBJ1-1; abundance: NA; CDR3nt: TGTGCCAGCAGTATGAGTAACACTGAAGCTTTCTTT; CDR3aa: CASSMSNTEAFF
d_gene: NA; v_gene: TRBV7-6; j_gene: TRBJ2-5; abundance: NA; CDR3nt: TGTGCCAGTAGACTCCAAGAGACCCAGTACTTC; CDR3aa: CASRLQETQYF
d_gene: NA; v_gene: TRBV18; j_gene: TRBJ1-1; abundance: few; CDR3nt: TGTGCCAGCTCACGAATCCGGTTTGACACTGAAGCTTTCTTT; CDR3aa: CASSRIRFDTEAFF
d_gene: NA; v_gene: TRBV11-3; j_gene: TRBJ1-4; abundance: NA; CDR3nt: TGTGCCAGCAGCAAACAAAGTAATGAAAAACTGTTTTTT; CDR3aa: CASSKQSNEKLFF
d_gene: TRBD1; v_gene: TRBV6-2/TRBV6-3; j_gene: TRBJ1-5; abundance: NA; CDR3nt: TGTGCCAGCAGCCGGGGTGAGACAGGGTCCCAGCCCCAGCATTTT; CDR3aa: CASSRGETGSQPQHF
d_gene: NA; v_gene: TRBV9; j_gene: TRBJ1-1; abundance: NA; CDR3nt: TGTGCCAGCAGCCCCCCGTCAGGGGCTATCACTGAAGCTTTCTTT; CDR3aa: CASSPPSGAITEAFF
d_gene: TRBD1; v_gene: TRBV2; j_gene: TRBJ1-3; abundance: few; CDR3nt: TGTGCCAGCAACCGACAGGGGACAGGAAACACCATATATTTT; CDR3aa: CASNRQGTGNTIYF
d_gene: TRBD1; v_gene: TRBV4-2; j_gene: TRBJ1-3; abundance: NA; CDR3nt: TGTGCCAGCAGCCAAGATGGCAGGGGGGGAAACACCATATATTTT; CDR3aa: CASSQDGRGGNTIYF
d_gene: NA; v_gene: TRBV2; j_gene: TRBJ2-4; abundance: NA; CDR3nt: TGTGCCAGCAGTCAGTCGGAGAACATTCAGTACTTC; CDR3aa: CASSQSENIQYF
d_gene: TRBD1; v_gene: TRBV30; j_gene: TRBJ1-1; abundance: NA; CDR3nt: TGTGCCTGGAGTGAGATGGGACAGGGGGATCTCGAAGCTTTCTTT; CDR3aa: CAWSEMGQGDLEAFF
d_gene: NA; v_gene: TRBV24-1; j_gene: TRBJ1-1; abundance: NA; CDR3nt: TGTGCCACCATGGGGGCCGGGAACACTGAAGCTTTCTTT; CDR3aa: CATMGAGNTEAFF